This entry features one TCR beta chain sequence. The sample belongs to a study of blood T cell repertoires in COVID-19. Turning to the study itself: Samples of COVID-19 (acute and convalescent) were obtained from the United States, Italy and Spain. PBMCs, B-cell-depleted T cells, or T cells were the source of the cDNA or gDNA that made up the material.

In the source study's methods: Reference gene primer amplification in the assay estimated nucleated cell counts. Method: immunoSEQ multiplex PCR; TCRdb's copy keeps in-frame clones and lacks some. Clone size and V and J calls were adopted from that table, with D and trimming inferred from the DNA. The sample has 210,000 or so clones, approximately 91% seen once; the top ten hold 2.7%. The sequenced sample consisted of peripheral blood. The clonotype was recovered from a woman aged 60-75 years with acute or convalescent COVID-19.

Here the CDR3 DNA reads TGTGCCAGTACAACGACAGGGGGCGGGACTGAAGCTTTCTTT. It yields the protein CASTTTGGGTEAFF. The V call is TRBV19, the J call TRBJ1-1; 10 bases agree with TRBD1. Germline values: CDR1 LNHDA, CDR2 SQIVND (reference sequence). J was trimmed by 5 bases and V by 7 bases; bases with no gene match: 7. The CDR3 loop spans 14 amino acids.